This T cell receptor (beta chain) was sequenced for a study of OX40 agonist ivuxolimab in advanced cancers. Overall study results and limits: Blood T cells, both CD4+ and CD8+, expanded clonally by week 6 at 0.1 to 3.0 mg/kg.

In the case of this clone: Its antigen is currently unknown.

Profiled with immunoSEQ multiplex PCR; TCRdb holds only in-frame clones, not every one. This sample has about 40,000 clones, with around 88% found just once. In germline, CDR1 is MRHNA, CDR2 SNTAGT. This CDR3 is built from 16 residues. V lost 4 bases and J lost 7; bases outside the gene matches: 12. Prior autoimmune disease or systemic immunosuppression barred patients. The sequenced sample was CD4+ or CD8+ T cells sorted from blood, obtained in a trial of the OX40 agonist ivuxolimab. The clonotype originates from an adult with an advanced solid tumor such as melanoma, head and neck, liver or kidney cancer. The chain links TRBV6-4 to TRBJ2-3; 9 nucleotides agree with TRBD2. CDR3 protein: CASSGGGTSLRYTQYF. The CDR3 region has the DNA TGTGCCAGCAGTGGCGGCGGGACTAGCCTTAGGTATACGCAGTATTTT.